Each of the 9 T cell receptor beta chains below was sequenced from the same sample in a study of T cell responses to AZD1222 COVID-19 vaccine. Measured with immunoSEQ multiplex PCR; TCRdb has only the in-frame clones, and not every one. The data contain some 130,000 clones, about nine tenths of them singletons. The specimen comprised peripheral blood, sampled on day 0 of AZD1222 vaccination. The receptor set was obtained from an adult in good health.

This clone was observed a handful of times. The V and J genes are TRBV27 and TRBJ1-5; tentatively, D is TRBD1 (5 bases). Trimming cost V 2 bases and J 5 bases, with 13 bases left between them. Germline V gene data show CDR1 as MNHEY and CDR2 as SMNVEV (reference sequence). The CDR3 has 15 residues. The CDR3 spells CASSLGPGTYQPQHF. For the CDR3, the DNA is TGTGCCAGCAGTTTAGGGCCAGGGACTTATCAGCCCCAGCATTTT.

This chain joins TRBV9 and TRBJ2-3, with 11 bases fitting TRBD2. This CDR3 region has 16 residues. Germline CDR1 and CDR2: SGDLS and YYNGEE. V was pared by 3 bases and J by 5 bases, with 8 bases of the junction left unmatched. The CDR3 nucleotides are TGTGCCAGCAGCGGAGCGACTAGCGGGGTTATAGATACGCAGTATTTT. This codes for CASSGATSGVIDTQYF. The full variable domain, with the rest looked up from reference TRBV9 and TRBJ2-3, is DSGVTQTPKHLITATGQRVTLRCSPRSGDLSVYWYQQSLDQGLQFLIQYYNGEERAKGNILERFSAQQFPDLHSELNLSSLELGDSALYFCASSGATSGVIDTQYFGPGTRLTVL.

V and J are TRBV6-2 or TRBV6-3 and TRBJ1-1, with unresolved D. The CDR3 runs 14 residues. Trimming pared 2 bases from V and 1 base from J, leaving 8 bases between. Germline CDR1 reads MNHEY; CDR2 reads SVGEGT. The CDR3 DNA is TGTGCCAGCAGTTACACCGGGCCGAACACTGAAGCTTTCTTT. It translates to CASSYTGPNTEAFF.

This chain links TRBV2 with TRBJ1-5; D is uncertain. V lost 1 base, J lost 5 bases, and 9 bases lay in between. This CDR3 comprises 14 residues. The V gene's germline CDR1 is SNHLY and CDR2 FYNNEI. In DNA form, the CDR3 reads TGTGCCAGCAGTGAAGGGGCCAACGATCAGCCCCAGCATTTT. Its protein product is CASSEGANDQPQHF.

V and J are TRBV10-3 and TRBJ2-3, with TRBD2 as a possible D gene (5 bases). The V gene lost 0 bases and the J gene lost 4 bases, with 14 bases spanning the gap. From germline, CDR1 is ENHRY and CDR2 SYGVKD. The CDR3 has 16 amino acids. The CDR3 spells CAISESGHGGPDTQYF. The CDR3 coding sequence is TGTGCCATCAGTGAGTCTGGGCACGGAGGCCCAGATACGCAGTATTTT.

For the CDR3, the DNA is TGTGCCAGTAGCCTCGCGGGGGCGGCGGAGACCCAGTACTTC. Translation: CASSLAGAAETQYF. This rearrangement joins TRBV19 to TRBJ2-5, with D possibly being TRBD2 (7 bases). CDR1 is LNHDA and CDR2 is SQIVND in the germline V gene (reference sequence). Trimming removed 6 bases at V and 5 bases at J, with 16 bases between. The CDR3 consists of 14 residues.

The CDR3 here is CASSYSRGLSYNEQFF. CDR3 sequence (DNA): TGTGCCAGCAGTTACTCGAGGGGTCTGTCCTACAATGAGCAGTTCTTC. The chain links TRBV6-6 to TRBJ2-1, with D perhaps TRBD1 or TRBD2 (5 bases each). Germline V CDR1 and CDR2: MNHNY, SVGAGI (reference sequence). The CDR3 is 16 amino acids. Between the trimmed V and J ends, which lost 0 bases and 1 base, there was a span of 10 bases.

The chain is built from TRBV5-1 and TRBJ1-2; a weak D match, TRBD1 (6 bases). Germline-derived CDR1 and CDR2 are SGHRS and YFSETQ. V lost 0 bases and J lost 3, with 12 bases in between. The CDR3 extends over 15 amino acids. CDR3 sequence (DNA): TGCGCCAGCAGCTTGGCAGACAGGCAATACTATGGCTACACCTTC. Encoded protein: CASSLADRQYYGYTF.

The chain is built from TRBV4-2 and TRBJ2-3; 9 nucleotides align to TRBD2. CDR3 length: 16 amino acids. The germline V gene has CDR1 LGHNA and CDR2 YNFKEQ. V lost 0 bases and J lost 6; bases outside the gene matches: 7. The CDR3 protein is CASSQEVAGETDTQYF. CDR3 sequence (DNA): TGTGCCAGCAGCCAAGAGGTAGCGGGGGAGACGGATACGCAGTATTTT.